Listed below are T cell receptor beta chains from one sample, sequenced in a study of beta chain features in type 1 diabetes. Assay: immunoSEQ multiplex PCR; the TCRdb copy retains only in-frame clones and omits some. The sample records around 150,000 clones, roughly 63% being singletons. The specimen was naive CD4+ T cells from blood. The source is a man under 40 with type 1 diabetes. Each CDR3 is given with its conserved first and last residue. The D gene is left open where the match is weak. For some rows the clone size is stated as once, few or many, or as a class when expanded; others skip it.

clone size: few
D gene: NA
CDR3 length: 13
J gene: TRBJ2-4
V gene: TRBV29-1
CDR3 protein: CSARGRVGDIQYF
CDR3 DNA: TGCAGCGCTAGGGGAAGGGTAGGAGACATTCAGTACTTC

clone size: NA
D gene: TRBD1
CDR3 length: 14
J gene: TRBJ2-7
V gene: TRBV6-5
CDR3 protein: CASSRQGASYEQYF
CDR3 DNA: TGTGCCAGCAGCCGACAGGGGGCCAGCTACGAGCAGTACTTC

clone size: NA
D gene: TRBD2
CDR3 length: 15
J gene: TRBJ2-5
V gene: TRBV30
CDR3 protein: CAFTRLAGAGETQYF
CDR3 DNA: TGTGCCTTCACAAGGCTAGCGGGGGCAGGAGAGACCCAGTACTTC

clone size: NA
D gene: TRBD2
CDR3 length: 13
J gene: TRBJ2-7
V gene: TRBV29-1
CDR3 protein: CSVAGTSLYEQYF
CDR3 DNA: TGCAGCGTTGCCGGGACTAGCTTATACGAGCAGTACTTC

clone size: NA
D gene: NA
CDR3 length: 13
J gene: TRBJ1-5
V gene: TRBV30
CDR3 protein: CAWSVQGVQPQHF
CDR3 DNA: TGTGCCTGGAGTGTACAAGGGGTTCAGCCCCAGCATTTT

clone size: NA
D gene: TRBD2
CDR3 length: 17
J gene: TRBJ2-5
V gene: TRBV14
CDR3 protein: CASSQPRLAGPRETQYF
CDR3 DNA: TGTGCCAGCAGCCAACCCAGACTAGCGGGGCCCCGAGAGACCCAGTACTTC

clone size: NA
D gene: NA
CDR3 length: 15
J gene: TRBJ2-6
V gene: TRBV7-2
CDR3 protein: CASSPRGSGANVLTF
CDR3 DNA: TGTGCCAGCAGCCCCCGTGGCTCTGGGGCCAACGTCCTGACTTTC

clone size: few
D gene: NA
CDR3 length: 15
J gene: TRBJ2-2
V gene: TRBV30
CDR3 protein: CAWSVRSGYTGELFF
CDR3 DNA: TGTGCCTGGAGTGTACGAAGCGGGTACACCGGGGAGCTGTTTTTT

clone size: NA
D gene: NA
CDR3 length: 13
J gene: TRBJ2-3
V gene: TRBV14
CDR3 protein: CASSQVQADTQYF
CDR3 DNA: TGTGCCAGCAGCCAAGTACAGGCAGATACGCAGTATTTT

clone size: NA
D gene: NA
CDR3 length: 14
J gene: TRBJ2-1
V gene: TRBV5-1
CDR3 protein: CASSSGSSYNEQFF
CDR3 DNA: TGCGCCAGCAGCTCCGGGTCCTCCTACAATGAGCAGTTCTTC

clone size: NA
D gene: NA
CDR3 length: 16
J gene: TRBJ2-3
V gene: TRBV7-6
CDR3 protein: CASSLRWGERTDTQYF
CDR3 DNA: TGTGCCAGCAGCTTACGGTGGGGAGAACGCACAGATACGCAGTATTTT

clone size: NA
D gene: NA
CDR3 length: 15
J gene: TRBJ2-3
V gene: TRBV4-1
CDR3 protein: CASSQVSTSTDTQYF
CDR3 DNA: TGCGCCAGCAGCCAAGTATCTACAAGCACAGATACGCAGTATTTT

clone size: NA
D gene: NA
CDR3 length: 11
J gene: TRBJ2-5
V gene: TRBV20-1
CDR3 protein: CSASLKETQYF
CDR3 DNA: TGCAGTGCTAGCCTAAAAGAGACCCAGTACTTC

clone size: NA
D gene: NA
CDR3 length: 15
J gene: TRBJ2-3
V gene: TRBV7-9
CDR3 protein: CASSLTGPSTDTQYF
CDR3 DNA: TGTGCCAGCAGCTTAACCGGTCCTAGCACAGATACGCAGTATTTT

clone size: NA
D gene: NA
CDR3 length: 15
J gene: TRBJ2-1
V gene: TRBV28
CDR3 protein: CASTPGGMGYNEQFF
CDR3 DNA: TGTGCCAGCACCCCGGGGGGCATGGGCTACAATGAGCAGTTCTTC

clone size: few
D gene: NA
CDR3 length: 15
J gene: TRBJ2-1
V gene: TRBV9
CDR3 protein: CASSVEPRSYNEQFF
CDR3 DNA: TGTGCCAGCAGCGTAGAGCCCCGCTCCTACAATGAGCAGTTCTTC

clone size: NA
D gene: NA
CDR3 length: 15
J gene: TRBJ2-1
V gene: TRBV5-6
CDR3 protein: CASSPREVSYNEQFF
CDR3 DNA: TGTGCCAGCAGCCCCCGTGAGGTATCCTACAATGAGCAGTTCTTC

clone size: NA
D gene: NA
CDR3 length: 15
J gene: TRBJ2-4
V gene: TRBV10-3
CDR3 protein: CANPEGSLAKNIQYF
CDR3 DNA: TGTGCCAACCCCGAAGGGAGTTTAGCCAAAAACATTCAGTACTTC

clone size: few
D gene: TRBD1
CDR3 length: 17
J gene: TRBJ1-2
V gene: TRBV10-3
CDR3 protein: CATSIRPPGQINYGYTF
CDR3 DNA: TGTGCCACCTCGATACGCCCTCCGGGACAGATTAACTATGGCTACACCTTC